This T cell receptor beta chain was documented in a study of identical twins. Template switching created a universal primer site, and the cDNA included unique molecular identifiers. TCRdb reprocessed the 5' RACE reads with MiXCR, giving one entry per CDR3 protein. The table shows about 530,000 distinct CDR3 sequences, with approximately 20% occurring only once. To note about this clonotype: Antigen: not known.

Study-wide results and caveats: Out-of-frame alpha sequences common to twins exhibited a surplus of low generation probability.

Trimming removed 5 bases from V and 0 bases from J; junction bases left unmatched: 6. The CDR3 consists of 15 residues. Germline CDR1 MNHEY, CDR2 SMNVEV (reference sequence). A further study also used this sample, focusing on yellow fever vaccine responses in identical twins. This second study says: It has been reported that, in twins, the vaccine T cell response seemed partly convergent and partly personalized.

The source material was CD4+ T cells sorted from blood. The J gene is TRBJ1-1, the V gene TRBV27, with 7 bases lining up with TRBD1. This TCR was recovered from a woman aged 18-29 years in good health. The CDR3 reads CASSPGQKMNTEAFF. DNA of the CDR3: TGTGCCAGCAGTCCGGGACAGAAAATGAACACTGAAGCTTTCTTT.